The 4 T cell receptor beta chains below were found in one sample sequenced in a study of T-cell memory formation after mild COVID-19. One entry per CDR3 protein results from TCRdb running MiXCR on the 5' RACE reads. Here the sample spans 25,000 to 35,000 distinct CDR3 sequences, 7.4% being singletons. The sequenced sample consisted of PBMCs or a T cell subset sorted from them (not recorded which). The receptors were sampled from an adult woman who had mild COVID-19 (a few samples of this study predate the infection). Cell type and time point are not known.

This rearrangement joins TRBV5-1 to TRBJ2-1; maybe TRBD1 (5 bases). CDR1 and CDR2 (germline): SGHRS, YFSETQ. V was pared by 0 bases and J by 5 bases, with 12 bases between. This CDR3 spans 15 amino acids. In DNA form, the CDR3 reads TGCGCCAGCAGCTTGGACCCAGGGTTAGACAATGAGCAGTTCTTC. This codes for CASSLDPGLDNEQFF.

This clonotype was seen at least ten times. The gene calls are TRBV5-6 and TRBJ2-2; 8 positions match TRBD2. The CDR3 is 17 amino acids. Germline V gives CDR1 SGHDT, CDR2 YYEEEE. V lost 0 bases to trimming and J lost 7 bases; unmatched junction nucleotides: 11. The CDR3 loop reads CASSLDRTSRRGGELFF. Here the CDR3 DNA reads TGTGCCAGCAGCTTGGACCGGACTAGCCGGAGGGGCGGGGAGCTGTTTTTT.

This clonotype was counted many times. The genes are TRBV24-1 and TRBJ2-1; 10 bases agree with TRBD2. CDR1 is KGHDR and CDR2 is SFDVKD in the germline V gene. CDR3 length: 14 residues. V shed 3 bases and J 10 bases; nucleotides not matched to a gene: 5. CDR3 residues: CATSDPAGGWEQFF. CDR3 sequence (DNA): TGTGCCACCAGTGATCCAGCGGGAGGGTGGGAGCAGTTCTTC.

The V call is TRBV6-4, the J call TRBJ2-3, with 8 nucleotides matching TRBD2. The CDR3 extends over 15 amino acids. With V trimmed by 5 bases and J by 6 bases, 10 bases remained unmatched. Germline V gene lookup returns CDR1 MRHNA and CDR2 SNTAGT. DNA of the CDR3: TGTGCCAGCAGTCCTGGGCGGGGGGAACGGGATACGCAGTATTTT. As protein: CASSPGRGERDTQYF.